This T cell receptor (beta chain) came from a study of blood T cell dynamics during melanoma immunotherapy. Clones were sequenced by immunoSEQ multiplex PCR, and TCRdb holds only the in-frame ones, with some missing. Altogether 10,000 to 15,000 clones are present, 85% to 90% being singletons, with the ten largest covering 4% to 5%. Time point here: week 3, after first cycle of checkpoint inhibitor. At 12 weeks after first infusion, RECIST 1.1 defined response for most patients. This specimen was blood, taken from a patient treated with checkpoint blockade. The clonotype was recovered from a human donor with melanoma.

The CDR3: CASSTPGQGGGYEQYF. CDR3 nucleotides: TGTGCCAGTAGTACCCCCGGACAGGGAGGGGGGTACGAGCAGTACTTC. The chain carries TRBV19 and TRBJ2-7, with a weak D call TRBD1 (8 bases). The ends were cut back, 4 bases at V and 4 bases at J, with 20 bases in the middle. Germline assignment: CDR1 LNHDA and CDR2 SQIVND (reference sequence). CDR3 size: 16 residues.